This T cell receptor beta chain was documented in a study of blood T cell repertoires in COVID-19. The overall study: T cells, B-cell-depleted T cells, or PBMCs provided the cDNA or gDNA that served as material.

The CDR3 has 17 residues. Losses at the gene ends were 1 base for V and 1 base for J; bases not matched to a gene: 9. Germline V gene lookup returns CDR1 SGHNT and CDR2 YYREEE (reference sequence). As handled by the study authors: For nucleated cells, counts were estimated from reference gene primer amplification. Data came from immunoSEQ multiplex PCR; TCRdb stores just in-frame clones and leaves some out. The V and J calls and clone size are taken from that table; D and trimming were inferred from the DNA. Counted here are roughly 150,000 clones, 80% to 90% occurring once; the ten biggest clones make up 9.8%.

The chain couples TRBV5-4 to TRBJ1-2; 8 nucleotides match TRBD1. Sequencing input: peripheral blood. The origin of this receptor is a woman between 50 and 59 years old with acute or convalescent COVID-19. The CDR3: CASSLNGQGSGNYGYTF. CDR3 DNA sequence: TGTGCCAGCAGCTTGAATGGACAGGGCTCCGGTAACTATGGCTACACCTTC.